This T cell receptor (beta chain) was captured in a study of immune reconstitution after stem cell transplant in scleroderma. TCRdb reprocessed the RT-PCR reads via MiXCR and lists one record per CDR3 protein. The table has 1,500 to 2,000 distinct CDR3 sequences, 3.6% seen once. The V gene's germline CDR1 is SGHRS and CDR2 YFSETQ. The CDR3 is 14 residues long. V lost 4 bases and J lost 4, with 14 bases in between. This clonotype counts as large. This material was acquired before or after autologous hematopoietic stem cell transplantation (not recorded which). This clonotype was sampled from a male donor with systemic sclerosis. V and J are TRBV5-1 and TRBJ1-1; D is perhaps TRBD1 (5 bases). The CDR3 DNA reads TGCGCCAGCAGCCCTATGGGGCAGGGCACTGAAGCTTTCTTT. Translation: CASSPMGQGTEAFF. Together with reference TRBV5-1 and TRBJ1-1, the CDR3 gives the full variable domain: KAGVTQTPRYLIKTRGQQVTLSCSPISGHRSVSWYQQTPGQGLQFLFEYFSETQRNKGNFPGRFSGRQFSNSRSEMNVSTLELGDSALYLCASSPMGQGTEAFFGQGTRLTVV.